The 10 T cell receptor beta chains below all came from one sample that was sequenced in a study of Tregs in tolerant kidney transplant recipients. Clones were sequenced by immunoSEQ multiplex PCR, and TCRdb holds only the in-frame ones, with some missing. The table lists hundreds of thousands of clones, around 82% of them singletons. The specimen sequenced was CD4+ T cells from blood. The source of these receptors is a human donor in good health.

This chain links TRBV20-1 with TRBJ1-1; TRBD1 matches 7 bases. The germline V gene has CDR1 DFQATT and CDR2 SNEGSKA (reference sequence). Trimming at V came to 6 bases and at J to 11 bases, leaving 9 bases not matched to a gene. This CDR3 is 11 amino acids long. The CDR3 protein is CSAGTARGAFF. The DNA of the CDR3 is TGCAGTGCCGGGACAGCCAGAGGGGCTTTCTTT.

This clone was seen just once. This chain uses TRBV5-1 with TRBJ2-2; the D gene is possibly TRBD1 (6 bases). Germline V CDR1 and CDR2: SGHRS, YFSETQ. V lost 3 bases, J lost 1 base, and 7 bases lay in between. The CDR3 spans 14 residues. This CDR3 reads CASSSDRNTGELFF. The CDR3 DNA is TGCGCCAGCAGCTCGGACAGGAACACCGGGGAGCTGTTTTTT. The full variable domain, rest sourced from reference TRBV5-1 and TRBJ2-2, is KAGVTQTPRYLIKTRGQQVTLSCSPISGHRSVSWYQQTPGQGLQFLFEYFSETQRNKGNFPGRFSGRQFSNSRSEMNVSTLELGDSALYLCASSSDRNTGELFFGEGSRLTVL.

The V call is TRBV6-5, the J call TRBJ1-6; D gene ambiguous. Germline V gene data show CDR1 as MNHEY and CDR2 as SVGAGI. V was clipped by 8 bases and J by 0 bases, with 5 bases between them. This CDR3 comprises 13 residues. In nucleotides, the CDR3 is TGTGCCAGCGACTACTCCTATAATTCACCCCTCCACTTT. This gives the protein CASDYSYNSPLHF.

The chain combines TRBV27 with TRBJ1-1; tentative D call: TRBD1 (5 bases). Germline CDR1 reads MNHEY; CDR2 reads SMNVEV (reference sequence). The V gene lost 3 bases and the J gene lost 1 base, with 9 bases spanning the gap. The CDR3 has 14 residues. The CDR3 spells CASSFSTANTEAFF. In DNA, the CDR3 is TGTGCCAGCAGTTTCTCGACAGCGAACACTGAAGCTTTCTTT.

V gene TRBV30 combines with J gene TRBJ1-1; 10 positions match TRBD1. Germline loops: CDR1 GTSNPN, CDR2 SVGIG (reference sequence). The J segment lost 1 base and the V segment lost 2 bases, leaving 4 bases of the junction unmatched. There are 15 residues in the CDR3. The CDR3 DNA reads as TGTGCCTGGAGTACCCGGGACAGGGGGAACACTGAAGCTTTCTTT. Its protein product is CAWSTRDRGNTEAFF.

This chain connects TRBV5-1 to TRBJ1-2, with 7 bases matching TRBD1. CDR1 is SGHRS and CDR2 is YFSETQ in the germline V gene. The CDR3 is 15 amino acids. V lost 0 bases, J lost 4 bases, and 6 bases stayed unmatched. This CDR3 reads CASSLATGALYGYTF. CDR3 DNA: TGCGCCAGCAGCTTGGCAACAGGGGCCCTCTATGGCTACACCTTC.

The chain joins TRBV4-1 to TRBJ1-5, with 7 positions matching TRBD1. The ends lost 0 bases at V and 1 base at J; junction bases unmatched: 3. The CDR3 contains 16 residues. The V gene's germline CDR1 is MGHRA and CDR2 YSYEKL. Written as DNA, the CDR3 is TGCGCCAGCAGCCAAGAGAGGGGGCGAAGCAATCAGCCCCAGCATTTT. This codes for CASSQERGRSNQPQHF.

The J gene is TRBJ2-7, the V gene TRBV6-5; possible D gene TRBD1, 6 bases. This CDR3 contains 15 residues. CDR1 is MNHEY, CDR2 SVGAGI, per germline. The ends were cut back, 3 bases at V and 0 bases at J, with 12 bases in the middle. The CDR3 reads CASSYYQGSSYEQYF. The CDR3 coding sequence is TGTGCCAGCAGTTATTACCAGGGGTCCTCCTACGAGCAGTACTTC.

This clone was detected once. Written as DNA, the CDR3 is TGTGCCAGCAGCTGGATACAGGGGACGAACACTGAAGCTTTCTTT. Amino acids: CASSWIQGTNTEAFF. V and J are TRBV14 and TRBJ1-1, with 7 positions matching TRBD1. The V gene's germline CDR1 is SGHDN and CDR2 FVKESK. The CDR3 spans 15 residues. With 5 bases clipped from V and 1 base from J, the junction kept 7 bases outside the gene matches.

Comments on this clone: An end of the junction does not agree with germline; a read error may underlie this. Other DNA sequences from this sample encode an identical CDR3 as well. This chain joins TRBV15 and TRBJ2-3; D perhaps matches TRBD2 (5 bases). Germline V lookup: CDR1 LNHNV, CDR2 YYDKDF (reference sequence). The CDR3 covers 20 residues. CDR3 region: CATSRGDGGGERYNKGTQYF. The CDR3 region has the DNA TGTGCCACCAGCAGAGGAGACGGCGGAGGTGAGAGGTACAACAAGGGTACGCAGTACTTT.